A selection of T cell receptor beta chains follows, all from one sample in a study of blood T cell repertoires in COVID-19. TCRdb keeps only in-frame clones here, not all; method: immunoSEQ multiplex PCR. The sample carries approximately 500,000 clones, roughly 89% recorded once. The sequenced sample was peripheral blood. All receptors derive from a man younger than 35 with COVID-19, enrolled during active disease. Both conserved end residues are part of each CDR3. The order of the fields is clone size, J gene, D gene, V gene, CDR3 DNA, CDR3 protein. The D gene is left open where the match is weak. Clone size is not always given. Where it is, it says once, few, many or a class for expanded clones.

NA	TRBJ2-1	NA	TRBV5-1	TGCGCCAGCAGCTTGAGAGTCGACAATGAGCAGTTCTTC	CASSLRVDNEQFF
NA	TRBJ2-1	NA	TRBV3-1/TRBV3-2	TGTGCCAGCAGCCAAGCGGGCCGCGCGGGCCCCTACAATGAGCAGTTCTTC	CASSQAGRAGPYNEQFF
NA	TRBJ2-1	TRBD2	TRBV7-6	TGTGCCAGCAGCTCCGGGACTAGCAGCTACAATGAGCAGTTCTTC	CASSSGTSSYNEQFF
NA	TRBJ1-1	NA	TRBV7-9	TGTGCCAGCAGCTCAGTCTCCAACAGGGCTCGAGCTTTCTTT	CASSSVSNRARAFF
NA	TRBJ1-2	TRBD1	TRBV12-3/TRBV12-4	TGTGCCAGCAGTTTCCGGACAGGATATGGCTACACCTTC	CASSFRTGYGYTF
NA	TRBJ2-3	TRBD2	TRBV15	TGTGCCACCAGGCCGTGGGCTAGCGGGACCGCTAGCACAGATACGCAGTATTTT	CATRPWASGTASTDTQYF
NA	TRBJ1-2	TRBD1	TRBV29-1	TGCAGCGTTGAACTTGCGGACAGGGGGCATGGCTACACCTTC	CSVELADRGHGYTF
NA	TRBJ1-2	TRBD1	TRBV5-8	TGTGCCAGCAGTACCGGGACAGGGGCCTTGCTTGACTATGGCTACACCTTC	CASSTGTGALLDYGYTF
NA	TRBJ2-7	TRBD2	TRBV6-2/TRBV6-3	TGTGCCAGCAGTCCCAGACTAGCGGGGGTAACCTACTCCGAGCAGTACTTC	CASSPRLAGVTYSEQYF
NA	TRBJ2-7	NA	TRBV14	TGTGCCAGCAGCCAAGGACGAAGCGTTAGAGAGCAGTACTTC	CASSQGRSVREQYF
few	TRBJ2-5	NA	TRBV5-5	TGTGCCAGCAGCCAGAACCTGCGAGGGGGTCAAGAGACCCAGTACTTC	CASSQNLRGGQETQYF
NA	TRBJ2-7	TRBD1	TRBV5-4	TGTGCCAGCAGTCGGGACAGGGGCACCTACGAGCAGTACTTC	CASSRDRGTYEQYF
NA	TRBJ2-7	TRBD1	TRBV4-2	TGTGCCAGCAGCCCGGGACAGGGGGCCTACGAGCAGTACTTC	CASSPGQGAYEQYF
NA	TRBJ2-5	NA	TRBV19	TGTGCCAGTAGGGGGGCCACGCCCGCCCCGGAGACCCAGTACTTC	CASRGATPAPETQYF
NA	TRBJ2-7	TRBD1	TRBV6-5	TGTGCCAGCAGTTGGGGACAGGGGCGGTCCGAGCAGTACTTC	CASSWGQGRSEQYF
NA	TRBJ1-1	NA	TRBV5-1	TGCGCCAGCAGCTTGGAAGGGACAAGGAACACTGAAGCTTTCTTT	CASSLEGTRNTEAFF
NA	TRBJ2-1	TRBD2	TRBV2	TGTGCCAGCGCGGGGGTTGTAAGTGAGCAGTTCTTC	CASAGVVSEQFF
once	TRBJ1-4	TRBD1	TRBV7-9	TGTGCCAGCAGCTCCAAGGGGGCGACTAATGAAAAACTGTTTTTT	CASSSKGATNEKLFF
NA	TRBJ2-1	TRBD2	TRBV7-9	TGTGCCAGCAGCTTAGCGAGGCTAGCGGGAGAGGGTTACAATGAGCAGTTCTTC	CASSLARLAGEGYNEQFF
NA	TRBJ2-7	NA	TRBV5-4	TGTGCCAGCAGCCGGCGTGGGGGACACACCTACGAGCAGTACTTC	CASSRRGGHTYEQYF
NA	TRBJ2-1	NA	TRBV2	TGTGCCGGAGATCAACTGGGAGGGGGCAATGAGCAGTTCTTC	CAGDQLGGGNEQFF
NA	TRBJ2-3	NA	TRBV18	TGTGCCAGCTCACGAGGGACTCCCACAGGAGATACGCAGTATTTT	CASSRGTPTGDTQYF
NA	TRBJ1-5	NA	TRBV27	TGTGCCAGCCGGTCCGGGGGATCGGGCAATCAGCCCCAGCATTTT	CASRSGGSGNQPQHF
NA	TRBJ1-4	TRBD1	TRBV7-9	TGTGCCAGCAGCCGACAGGGGAGGTGGGAAAAACTGTTTTTT	CASSRQGRWEKLFF
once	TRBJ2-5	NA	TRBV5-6	TGTGCCAGCAGCTTGATCCTGGGGCGAGAGACCCAGTACTTC	CASSLILGRETQYF
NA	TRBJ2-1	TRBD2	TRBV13	TGTGCCAGCAATAGGGCAGGGAGGGGCAATGAGCAGTTCTTC	CASNRAGRGNEQFF
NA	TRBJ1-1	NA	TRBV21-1	TGTGCCAGCAGCAAAGGGCCCAGGGCGAACACTGAAGCTTTCTTT	CASSKGPRANTEAFF